Listed below are T cell receptor beta chains from one sample, sequenced in a study of OX40 agonist ivuxolimab in advanced cancers. Profiled with immunoSEQ multiplex PCR; TCRdb holds only in-frame clones, not every one. The sample has about 69,000 clones, roughly 90% seen once; the top ten hold less than 3%. The specimen was CD4+ or CD8+ T cells sorted from blood, collected in a trial of the OX40 agonist ivuxolimab. The source of these receptors is an adult with an advanced solid tumor such as melanoma, head and neck, liver or kidney cancer. Both conserved end residues are part of each CDR3. D genes are given only for firm matches. Size is omitted from some rows. Given values are once, few, many or a class for expanded clones.

d_call j_call v_call clone_size cdr3_aa cdr3_nt
NA TRBJ2-3 TRBV27 few CASSLGRPSTDTQYF TGTGCCAGCAGTTTGGGACGGCCCAGCACAGATACGCAGTATTTT
NA TRBJ2-2 TRBV4-3 NA CASSQSMVGGAGELFF TGCGCCAGCAGCCAAAGTATGGTGGGCGGGGCCGGGGAGCTGTTTTTT
NA TRBJ1-1 TRBV5-4 once CASRLRALKGSTEAFF TGTGCCAGCAGGTTAAGGGCCCTAAAGGGTAGCACTGAAGCTTTCTTT
TRBD1 TRBJ2-7 TRBV6-6 NA CASSYSGTGDEQYF TGTGCCAGCAGTTACTCGGGGACAGGGGACGAGCAGTACTTC
NA TRBJ2-5 TRBV30 once CAWTGQGVETQYF TGTGCCTGGACGGGGCAGGGTGTGGAGACCCAGTACTTC
NA TRBJ1-2 TRBV19 NA CASSIDNPVRGYGYTF TGTGCCAGTAGTATAGATAACCCGGTAAGAGGGTATGGCTACACCTTC
TRBD1 TRBJ1-1 TRBV10-2 NA CASSDPTGRGTEAFF TGCGCCAGCAGTGACCCGACAGGGAGGGGCACTGAAGCTTTCTTT
NA TRBJ1-1 TRBV27 NA CASSPGGVLSEAFF TGTGCCAGCAGTCCGGGGGGAGTTCTGTCTGAAGCTTTCTTT
NA TRBJ2-2 TRBV2 NA CASAKGGPNTGELFF TGTGCCAGCGCCAAAGGGGGTCCCAACACCGGGGAGCTGTTTTTT
TRBD2 TRBJ2-4 TRBV11-2 NA CASSLELAVDIQYF TGTGCCAGCAGCTTAGAGCTAGCGGTGGACATTCAGTACTTC
TRBD1 TRBJ1-2 TRBV5-1 NA CASSVASGTANYGYTF TGCGCCAGCAGCGTGGCCTCCGGGACAGCTAACTATGGCTACACCTTC
NA TRBJ2-2 TRBV9 NA CASSVEGGGELFF TGTGCCAGCAGCGTAGAAGGGGGCGGGGAGCTGTTTTTT
NA TRBJ1-3 TRBV7-8 NA CASSETGYSGNTIYF TGTGCCAGCAGCGAGACAGGATACTCTGGAAACACCATATATTTT
NA TRBJ1-6 TRBV27 many CASKKGQAQNSPLHF TGTGCCAGCAAAAAAGGGCAGGCCCAAAATTCACCCCTCCACTTT
NA TRBJ2-5 TRBV7-2 NA CASSRTQETQYF TGTGCCAGCAGCCGGACACAAGAGACCCAGTACTTC
NA TRBJ2-7 TRBV10-3 once CAISEYTFTGEQYF TGTGCCATCAGTGAGTACACCTTTACGGGAGAGCAGTACTTC
TRBD1 TRBJ1-1 TRBV4-1 NA CASSQASGGKEAFF TGCGCCAGCAGCCAAGCCTCAGGGGGTAAGGAAGCTTTCTTT
NA TRBJ1-1 TRBV9 NA CASSVGPNTEAFF TGTGCCAGCAGCGTAGGACCGAACACTGAAGCTTTCTTT
NA TRBJ1-4 TRBV10-3 NA CAISEGRGSTNEKLFF TGTGCCATCAGTGAGGGCAGGGGTTCAACTAATGAAAAACTGTTTTTT
NA TRBJ1-2 TRBV6-5 NA CASSYQTSGGVHGYTF TGTGCCAGCAGTTACCAAACCTCCGGAGGGGTCCATGGCTACACCTTC
NA TRBJ2-5 TRBV2 NA CASTLDPPKTQYF TGTGCCAGCACCCTCGATCCCCCGAAGACCCAGTACTTC
TRBD1 TRBJ2-2 TRBV4-1 NA CASSHTVAYRGADTGELFF TGCGCCAGCAGCCACACCGTCGCCTACAGGGGGGCGGACACCGGGGAGCTGTTTTTT